One T cell receptor (beta chain) is described in this entry. Time point indicated: newly diagnosed, previously untreated cHL patient sample. It was PBMCs in newly diagnosed, untreated classical Hodgkin lymphoma that served as comparison. This sample was taken from a study of PD-1 blockade in classical Hodgkin lymphoma. The method was immunoSEQ multiplex PCR; TCRdb's version includes in-frame clones alone and lacks a portion of them. The table shows 45,000 to 60,000 clones, with roughly 90% occurring only once. This CDR3 is 14 amino acids long. Germline V lookup: CDR1 MGHRA, CDR2 YSYEKL. With 0 bases removed from V and 7 bases from J, the gap between germline ends came to 12 bases.

The chain combines TRBV4-1 with TRBJ1-2, with D possibly matching TRBD1 (5 bases). The sequence was obtained from a human donor with classical Hodgkin lymphoma. Sequencing input: peripheral blood mononuclear cells (PBMCs). The DNA of the CDR3 is TGCGCCAGCAGCCAAGATCGGGGCTCGCGTGGCTACACCTTC. Its protein is CASSQDRGSRGYTF.